This T cell receptor beta chain emerged from a study of blood T cell repertoires in COVID-19. Study summary: Sites across the United States, Italy and Spain contributed samples from acute and convalescent COVID-19. From T cells, B-cell-depleted T cells, or PBMCs came the material, which was cDNA or gDNA.

CDR3 length: 15 residues. Trimming removed 6 bases from V and 2 bases from J; junction bases left unmatched: 4. Germline lookup yields CDR1 WSHSY and CDR2 SAAADI. Per the authors' pipeline: Estimation of nucleated cell counts was performed using reference gene primer amplification. Clones were read by immunoSEQ multiplex PCR, and TCRdb kept only the in-frame ones, dropping some. The D gene and trimming were derived from the DNA, and the V and J assignments and clone size from that table. The sample contains fewer than 300,000 clones, approximately 90% of which appear only once. Seattle-derived patients entered the study during active infection and were followed longitudinally.

The TCR sequence derives from a woman in her thirties with COVID-19, enrolled during active disease. The V call is TRBV10-2, the J call TRBJ2-1; 10 bases are shared with TRBD2. Material: peripheral blood. CDR3 in amino acids: CASRVAGGTYNEQFF. Here the CDR3 DNA reads TGCGCCAGCAGAGTAGCGGGAGGCACCTACAATGAGCAGTTCTTC.